The source of this T cell receptor (beta chain) is a study of CD8+ T cells in alopecia areata. Study context: Twice daily, treated patients received 5 to 10 mg of oral tofacitinib.

Sequencing relied on a cDNA template that was reverse transcribed from extracted RNA. TCRdb's copy holds only in-frame clones and misses some; the assay was immunoSEQ multiplex PCR. The table records roughly 190,000 clones, around 64% of them present only once. Sample treatment: oral pan-JAK inhibitor, 5-10 mg twice daily. The receptor was derived from a human donor with alopecia areata. This material consisted of CD4+ T cells sorted from blood, taken between weeks 49 and 50, from a patient treated with tofacitinib.

The DNA of the CDR3 is TGTGCCAGCAGCCCACAACAGGGGGCAACAGCCTCTGGCTACACCTTC. It yields the protein CASSPQQGATASGYTF. This sequence joins TRBV7-6 and TRBJ1-2; TRBD1 matches 9 bases. This CDR3 is built from 16 residues. The ends lost 5 bases at V and 7 bases at J; junction bases unmatched: 14. Per the germline V gene, CDR1 is SGHVS and CDR2 is FNYEAQ.